These T cell receptor beta chains were read from a single sample in a study of patients and donors after allogeneic stem cell transplantation. TCRdb recomputed calls from the RT-PCR reads with MiXCR, one row per CDR3 protein. This sample has some 880,000 distinct CDR3 sequences, with over 15% found just once. The source material was blood, either unsorted or a sorted T cell fraction (not recorded which). These receptor sequences come from a human donor who was either an allogeneic HSCT recipient or a stem cell or donor lymphocyte infusion donor (not recorded which). It is not recorded whose cells these are; they may come from a transplant donor. Each CDR3 is given with its conserved first and last residue. Fields, in order: J gene, D gene, clone size, V gene, CDR3 DNA, CDR3 protein. D genes are given only for firm matches. Rows may omit the clone size; those that give it use once, few, many or a size class.

J gene: TRBJ1-3
D gene: NA
clone size: NA
V gene: TRBV20-1
CDR3 DNA: TGCAGTGCTAGAGATCTGGGGGGTGGGGTAAACACCATATATTTT
CDR3 protein: CSARDLGGGVNTIYF

J gene: TRBJ2-2
D gene: TRBD2
clone size: NA
V gene: TRBV29-1
CDR3 DNA: TGCAGCGTTGACTCACTAGCGGGAGGGCCGAACACCGGGGAGCTGTTTTTT
CDR3 protein: CSVDSLAGGPNTGELFF

J gene: TRBJ2-3
D gene: NA
clone size: NA
V gene: TRBV27
CDR3 DNA: TGTGCCAGCAGTTTATCTGCCAGTGGACCAGCGGATACGCAGTATTTT
CDR3 protein: CASSLSASGPADTQYF

J gene: TRBJ2-7
D gene: NA
clone size: few
V gene: TRBV12-3/TRBV12-4
CDR3 DNA: TGTGCCAGCAGTTTAAGGGACACGGCGTACTTC
CDR3 protein: CASSLRDTAYF

J gene: TRBJ2-7
D gene: NA
clone size: NA
V gene: TRBV6-1
CDR3 DNA: TGTGCCAGCGGACTGACAGGCGCTCCTCACTACGAGCAGTACTTC
CDR3 protein: CASGLTGAPHYEQYF

J gene: TRBJ1-5
D gene: NA
clone size: few
V gene: TRBV3-1
CDR3 DNA: TGTGCCAGCAGCGCCGGGTTTCAGCCCCAGCATTTT
CDR3 protein: CASSAGFQPQHF

J gene: TRBJ2-7
D gene: TRBD1
clone size: few
V gene: TRBV13
CDR3 DNA: TGTGCCAGCAGCCGGACAGGGGGCGCCTACGAGCAGTACTTC
CDR3 protein: CASSRTGGAYEQYF

J gene: TRBJ2-1
D gene: TRBD2
clone size: NA
V gene: TRBV7-2
CDR3 DNA: TGTGCCAGCAGCTCTAAACTAGCGGGGGCCTCCTTCAATGAGCAGTTCTTC
CDR3 protein: CASSSKLAGASFNEQFF

J gene: TRBJ2-3
D gene: TRBD2
clone size: few
V gene: TRBV11-3
CDR3 DNA: TGTGCCAGCACCACCTCCCTAGCGGGAGGCACAGATACGCAGTATTTT
CDR3 protein: CASTTSLAGGTDTQYF

J gene: TRBJ1-1
D gene: NA
clone size: few
V gene: TRBV7-9
CDR3 DNA: TGTGCCAGCAGCCCGCTTAATGGGAGGGGAAATACTGAAGCTTTCTTT
CDR3 protein: CASSPLNGRGNTEAFF

J gene: TRBJ2-5
D gene: NA
clone size: few
V gene: TRBV5-1
CDR3 DNA: TGCGCCAGCACAGACGGAGGAGAGACCCAGTACTTC
CDR3 protein: CASTDGGETQYF

J gene: TRBJ1-1
D gene: NA
clone size: NA
V gene: TRBV6-1
CDR3 DNA: TGTGCCAGCCCCTCGGGGCAGGGTAACACTGAAGCTTTCTTT
CDR3 protein: CASPSGQGNTEAFF

J gene: TRBJ2-7
D gene: TRBD1
clone size: few
V gene: TRBV20-1
CDR3 DNA: TGCAGTGCTAGAGATGGACAGGGTTACCACGAGCAGTACTTC
CDR3 protein: CSARDGQGYHEQYF

J gene: TRBJ2-1
D gene: TRBD2
clone size: many
V gene: TRBV12-3/TRBV12-4
CDR3 DNA: TGTGCCAGCAGCCCTCTAGCGGGTTACAATGAGCAGTTCTTC
CDR3 protein: CASSPLAGYNEQFF

J gene: TRBJ2-4
D gene: TRBD1
clone size: NA
V gene: TRBV6-5
CDR3 DNA: TGTGCCAGCAGTTACTCGGGGACAGGGGTGGCCAAAAACATTCAGTACTTC
CDR3 protein: CASSYSGTGVAKNIQYF

J gene: TRBJ2-3
D gene: TRBD1
clone size: many
V gene: TRBV20-1
CDR3 DNA: TGCAGTGCTAGGGCGGCCCCGGGACAGGAAAGCACAGATACGCAGTATTTT
CDR3 protein: CSARAAPGQESTDTQYF

J gene: TRBJ2-1
D gene: TRBD2
clone size: few
V gene: TRBV7-9
CDR3 DNA: TGTGCCAGCAGCTTAGGTTTGGCGGGAGGGATCCACAATGAGCAGTTCTTC
CDR3 protein: CASSLGLAGGIHNEQFF

J gene: TRBJ1-2
D gene: TRBD1
clone size: few
V gene: TRBV6-1
CDR3 DNA: TGTGCCACCGTACAGGGGGCGGGTTCTGGCTACACCTTC
CDR3 protein: CATVQGAGSGYTF